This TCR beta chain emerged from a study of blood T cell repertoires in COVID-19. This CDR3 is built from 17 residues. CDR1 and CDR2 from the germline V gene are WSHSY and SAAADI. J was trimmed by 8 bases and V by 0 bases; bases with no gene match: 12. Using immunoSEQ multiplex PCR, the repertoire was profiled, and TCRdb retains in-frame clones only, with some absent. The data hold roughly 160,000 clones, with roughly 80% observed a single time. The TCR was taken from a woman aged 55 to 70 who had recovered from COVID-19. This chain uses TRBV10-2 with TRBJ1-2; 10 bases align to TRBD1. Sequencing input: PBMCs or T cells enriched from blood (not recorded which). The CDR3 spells CASSESRDRDRGIGYTF. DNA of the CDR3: TGCGCCAGCAGTGAGTCGAGAGACCGGGACAGGGGTATAGGCTACACCTTC.